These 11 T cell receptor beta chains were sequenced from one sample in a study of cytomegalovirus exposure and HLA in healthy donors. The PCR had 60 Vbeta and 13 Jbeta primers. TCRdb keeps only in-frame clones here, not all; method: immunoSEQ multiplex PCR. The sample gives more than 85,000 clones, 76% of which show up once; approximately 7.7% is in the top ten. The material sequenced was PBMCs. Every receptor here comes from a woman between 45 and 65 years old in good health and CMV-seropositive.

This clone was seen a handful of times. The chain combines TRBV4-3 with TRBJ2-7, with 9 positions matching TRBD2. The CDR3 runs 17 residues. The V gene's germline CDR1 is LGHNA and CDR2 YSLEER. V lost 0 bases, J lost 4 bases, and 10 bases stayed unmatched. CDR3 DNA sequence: TGCGCCAGCAGCCAAGAGGCTAGCGGGGACCTTTTATACGAGCAGTACTTC. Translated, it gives CASSQEASGDLLYEQYF.

The CDR3 is CASSFPSGTSTDTQYF. CDR3 in DNA: TGTGCCAGCAGCTTCCCTAGCGGGACTAGCACAGATACGCAGTATTTT. This chain joins TRBV5-4 and TRBJ2-3; the match to TRBD2 covers 9 bases. Germline V CDR1 and CDR2: SGHNT, YYREEE (reference sequence). The V and J ends lost 2 bases and 0 bases, in that order; junction bases with no gene match: 4. The CDR3 consists of 16 residues.

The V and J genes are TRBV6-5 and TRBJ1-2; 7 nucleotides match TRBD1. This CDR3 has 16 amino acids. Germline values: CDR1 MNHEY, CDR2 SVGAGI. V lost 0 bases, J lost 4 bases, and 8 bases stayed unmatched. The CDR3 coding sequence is TGTGCCAGCAGTTACTCGAGGAGGGGGCGCGGCTATGGCTACACCTTC. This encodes CASSYSRRGRGYGYTF.

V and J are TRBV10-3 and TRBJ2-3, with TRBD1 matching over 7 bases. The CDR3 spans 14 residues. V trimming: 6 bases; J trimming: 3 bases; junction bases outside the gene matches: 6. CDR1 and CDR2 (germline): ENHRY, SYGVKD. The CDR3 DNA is TGTGCCATCAGCAGACAGGGCGATACAGATACGCAGTATTTT. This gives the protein CAISRQGDTDTQYF.

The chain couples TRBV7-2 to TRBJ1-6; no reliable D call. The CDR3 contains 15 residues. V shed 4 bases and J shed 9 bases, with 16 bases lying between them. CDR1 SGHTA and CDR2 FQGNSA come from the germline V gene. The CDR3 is CASSSRSGYASPLHF. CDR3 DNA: TGTGCCAGCAGCTCCCGGTCGGGGTACGCTTCACCCCTCCACTTT.

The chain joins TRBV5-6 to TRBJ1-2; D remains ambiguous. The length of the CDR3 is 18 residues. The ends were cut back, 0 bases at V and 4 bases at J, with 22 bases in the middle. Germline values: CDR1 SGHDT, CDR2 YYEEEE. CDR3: CASSLAADPGEGLYGYTF. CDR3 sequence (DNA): TGTGCCAGCAGCTTGGCCGCCGACCCCGGGGAGGGTCTCTATGGCTACACCTTC. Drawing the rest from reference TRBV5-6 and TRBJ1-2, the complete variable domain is DAGVTQSPTHLIKTRGQQVTLRCSPKSGHDTVSWYQQALGQGPQFIFQYYEEEERQRGNFPDRFSGHQFPNYSSELNVNALLLGDSALYLCASSLAADPGEGLYGYTFGSGTRLTVV.

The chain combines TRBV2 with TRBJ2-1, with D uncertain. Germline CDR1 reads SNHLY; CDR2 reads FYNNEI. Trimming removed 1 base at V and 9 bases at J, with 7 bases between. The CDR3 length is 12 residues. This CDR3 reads CASSEGVGEQFF. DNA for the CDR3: TGTGCCAGCAGTGAAGGCGTTGGTGAGCAGTTCTTC.

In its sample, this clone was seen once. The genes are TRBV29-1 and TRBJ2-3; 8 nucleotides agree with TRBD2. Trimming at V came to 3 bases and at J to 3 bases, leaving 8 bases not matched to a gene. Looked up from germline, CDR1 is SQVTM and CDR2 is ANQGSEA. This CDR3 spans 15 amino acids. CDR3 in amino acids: CSVDFGLALTDTQYF. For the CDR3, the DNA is TGCAGCGTTGATTTTGGACTAGCCTTGACAGATACGCAGTATTTT.

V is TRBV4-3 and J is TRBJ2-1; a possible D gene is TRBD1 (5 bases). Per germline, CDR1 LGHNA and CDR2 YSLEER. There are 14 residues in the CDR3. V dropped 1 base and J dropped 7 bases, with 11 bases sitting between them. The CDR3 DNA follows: TGCGCCAGCAGCCAAGTGGGGCAGAATAATGAGCAGTTCTTC. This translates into CASSQVGQNNEQFF.

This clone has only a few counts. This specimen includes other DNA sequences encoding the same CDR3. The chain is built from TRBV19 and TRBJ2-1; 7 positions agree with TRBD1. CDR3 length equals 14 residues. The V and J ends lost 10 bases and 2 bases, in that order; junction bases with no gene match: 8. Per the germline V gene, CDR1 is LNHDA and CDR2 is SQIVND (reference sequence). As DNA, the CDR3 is TGTGCCACCACCCGGGACAGTACCTACAATGAGCAGTTCTTC. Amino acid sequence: CATTRDSTYNEQFF.

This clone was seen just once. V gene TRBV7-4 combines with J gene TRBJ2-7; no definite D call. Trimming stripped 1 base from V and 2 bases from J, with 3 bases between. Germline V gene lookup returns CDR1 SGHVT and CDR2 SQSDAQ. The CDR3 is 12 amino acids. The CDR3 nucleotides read TGTGCCAGCAGCTTAGTCGCCTACGAGCAGTACTTC. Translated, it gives CASSLVAYEQYF.